The 5 T cell receptor beta chains below were found in one sample sequenced in a study of blood T cell repertoires in COVID-19 (dated by TCRdb to about 2020). The library was made by the immunoSEQ multiplex PCR assay. TCRdb limited this immuneACCESS table to in-frame rearrangements with V and J called. A share of clones is missing; checked studies link under half to unresolved V genes, and the rest is unexplained. This sample comprises about 160,000 clones, approximately 87% of them detected only once. The ten largest clonotypes hold roughly 4% of the sample. The sequenced sample was peripheral blood. The receptors derive from a woman between 65 and 79 years old with acute or convalescent COVID-19.

This clone was seen just once. This sequence joins TRBV27 and TRBJ1-5; the D gene is possibly TRBD1 (6 bases). This CDR3 spans 16 amino acids. The V end lost 6 bases, the J end lost 1 base, and 16 bases lay between the germline ends. Looked up from germline, CDR1 is MNHEY and CDR2 is SMNVEV (reference sequence). CDR3 nucleotides: TGTGCCAGCAGACAACTACAGGGTACCAGCAATCAGCCCCAGCATTTT. This sequence encodes CASRQLQGTSNQPQHF.

The chain employs TRBV7-9 and TRBJ1-1, with 8 positions matching TRBD1. CDR1 is SEHNR, CDR2 FQNEAQ, per germline (reference sequence). CDR3 length equals 15 residues. Unmatched junction bases numbered 10, after V lost 5 bases and J lost 5 bases. The CDR3 reads CASSPPGTGGTEAFF. CDR3 nucleotide sequence: TGTGCCAGCAGCCCCCCCGGCACAGGGGGTACTGAAGCTTTCTTT.

The chain joins TRBV27 to TRBJ2-6; maybe TRBD1 (6 bases). V lost 8 bases, J lost 1 base, and 15 bases lay in between. Germline V gives CDR1 MNHEY, CDR2 SMNVEV (reference sequence). CDR3 length equals 16 residues. The CDR3 DNA reads TGTGCCAGCGGAAGGGGACAAATATCTGGGGCCAACGTCCTGACTTTC. This sequence encodes CASGRGQISGANVLTF.

V and J are TRBV30 and TRBJ1-2, with D perhaps TRBD1 (5 bases). CDR1 GTSNPN and CDR2 SVGIG come from the germline V gene (reference sequence). Trimming stripped 3 bases from V and 4 bases from J, with 18 bases between. The CDR3 has 15 amino acids. The CDR3 DNA reads as TGTGCCTGGAGCCTAGACGGGACTGGACGCTATGGCTACACCTTC. This gives the protein CAWSLDGTGRYGYTF. The variable domain in full, completed from reference TRBV30 and TRBJ1-2, reads SQTIHQWPATLVQPVGSPLSLECTVEGTSNPNLYWYRQAAGRGLQLLFYSVGIGQISSEVPQNLSASRPQDRQFILSSKKLLLSDSGFYLCAWSLDGTGRYGYTFGSGTRLTVV.

This clone was seen just once. The chain carries TRBV9 and TRBJ1-2; D is perhaps TRBD1 (6 bases). The CDR3 is 15 residues long. V was shortened by 4 bases and J by 4 bases, with 17 bases between the two germline ends. Germline values: CDR1 SGDLS, CDR2 YYNGEE. The CDR3 DNA follows: TGTGCCAGCAGCCCGTCCCGGGACAACTTCTATGGCTACACCTTC. Its translation is CASSPSRDNFYGYTF.